The present T cell receptor (beta chain) was sequenced within a study of blood T cells in healthy people across ages. The authors ran a second PCR of about 7 to 11 cycles using a sample-barcoded 5' primer and a J-beta primer mix. Each CDR3 protein is one row after TCRdb ran MiXCR on the 5' RACE reads. The sample carries 600,000 to 800,000 distinct CDR3 sequences, roughly half recorded once. V was trimmed by 7 bases and J by 0 bases, leaving 9 bases between them. Germline V gene lookup returns CDR1 SEHNR and CDR2 FQNEAQ (reference sequence). The CDR3 sequence is 13 residues long. This clonotype was recorded only once.

Sequenced sample: blood. The chain joins TRBV7-9 to TRBJ1-1, with D uncertain. The TCR was taken from a woman at least 80 years old in good health. Here the CDR3 DNA reads TGTGCCAGCATCCAGACGGTGAACACTGAAGCTTTCTTT. Residues: CASIQTVNTEAFF.